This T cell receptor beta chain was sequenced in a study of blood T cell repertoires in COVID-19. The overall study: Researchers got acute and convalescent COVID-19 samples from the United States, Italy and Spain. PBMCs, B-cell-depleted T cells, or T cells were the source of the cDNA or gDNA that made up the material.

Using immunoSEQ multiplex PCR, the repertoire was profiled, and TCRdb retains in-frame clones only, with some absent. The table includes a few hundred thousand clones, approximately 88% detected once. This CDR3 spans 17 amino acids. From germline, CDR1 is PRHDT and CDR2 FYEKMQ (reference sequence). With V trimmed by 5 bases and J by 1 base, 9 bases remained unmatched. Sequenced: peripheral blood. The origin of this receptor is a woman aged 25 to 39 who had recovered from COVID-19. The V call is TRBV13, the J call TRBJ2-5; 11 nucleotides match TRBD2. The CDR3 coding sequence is TGTGCCAGCAGCAAATCCGGGACTAGCGGCCGCCAAGAGACCCAGTACTTC. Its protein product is CASSKSGTSGRQETQYF.